Below, 31 T cell receptor beta chains from the same sample are listed, as sequenced in a study of control samples from healthy donors and cancer patients. Data came from immunoSEQ multiplex PCR; TCRdb stores just in-frame clones and leaves some out. This sample yields 90,000 or so clones, of which about 86% are seen a single time; around 1.3% belongs to the top ten. The sample consisted of blood. Every receptor here comes from a woman aged 45-59 years in good health.

The J gene is TRBJ2-2, the V gene TRBV3-1 (or the pseudogene TRBV3-2), with 10 bases that match TRBD2. V lost 4 bases to trimming and J lost 5 bases; unmatched junction nucleotides: 7. Germline V gives CDR1 LGHDT, CDR2 YNNKEL (reference sequence). This CDR3 region has 16 residues. The CDR3 bases are TGTGCCAGCAGCCCCAGCGGGAGGGCCGGAACCGGGGAGCTGTTTTTT. It translates to CASSPSGRAGTGELFF.

The chain is built from TRBV4-1 and TRBJ1-1; possible D gene TRBD1, 6 bases. There are 18 residues in the CDR3. From germline, CDR1 is MGHRA and CDR2 YSYEKL. V was clipped by 1 base and J by 4 bases, with 22 bases between them. CDR3: CASSQGPGRGALGTEAFF. CDR3 sequence (DNA): TGCGCCAGCAGCCAAGGCCCGGGGCGGGGGGCTTTAGGCACTGAAGCTTTCTTT.

The chain has TRBV29-1 and TRBJ1-2; D is possibly TRBD1 (5 bases). The CDR3 sequence is 13 residues long. Deletions cut 5 bases from V and 3 bases from J, with 13 bases between. Germline CDR1 is SQVTM and CDR2 is ANQGSEA. As DNA, the CDR3 is TGCAGCGTTCCGGGGGGGGATTACTATGGCTACACCTTC. It translates to CSVPGGDYYGYTF.

The rearrangement uses TRBV20-1 and TRBJ2-1; D is unclear. The V end was cut by 8 bases, the J end by 5 bases, with 10 bases between. Germline V CDR1 and CDR2: DFQATT, SNEGSKA (reference sequence). This CDR3 comprises 11 residues. CDR3 amino acids: CSSDKDNEQFF. The CDR3, as DNA: TGCAGTTCCGACAAAGACAATGAGCAGTTCTTC.

The J gene is TRBJ2-3, the V gene TRBV4-3; D uncertain. The CDR3 is made up of 15 amino acids. The V end lost 0 bases, the J end lost 6 bases, and 13 bases lay between the germline ends. Germline V gives CDR1 LGHNA, CDR2 YSLEER. The CDR3, as DNA: TGCGCCAGCAGCCAAGATCGGCGGTTTTCGGATACGCAGTATTTT. Protein sequence: CASSQDRRFSDTQYF.

The chain combines TRBV7-2 with TRBJ2-5; D remains unclear. The CDR3 spans 12 residues. V dropped 2 bases and J dropped 4 bases, with 5 bases sitting between them. Germline CDR1 reads SGHTA; CDR2 reads FQGNSA. The CDR3 sequence is CASSLRRETQYF. The CDR3 DNA sequence: TGTGCCAGCAGCTTAAGAAGAGAGACCCAGTACTTC.

The rearrangement joins TRBV19 to TRBJ2-7; possible D gene TRBD1, 5 bases. This CDR3 spans 13 amino acids. Trimming took off 3 bases at V and 3 bases at J, with 9 bases between the two ends. The germline CDR1 and CDR2 sequences are LNHDA and SQIVND (reference sequence). The CDR3 spells CASSIGADYEQYF. In nucleotides, the CDR3 is TGTGCCAGTAGTATTGGGGCAGACTACGAGCAGTACTTC.

The rearrangement links TRBV5-1 to TRBJ1-6; D ambiguous. Per germline, CDR1 SGHRS and CDR2 YFSETQ. Trimming removed 1 base from V and 0 bases from J, with 8 bases in between. The length of the CDR3 is 16 residues. This chain's CDR3 is CASSLTLSSYNSPLHF. The CDR3 DNA is TGCGCCAGCAGCTTGACGCTCAGCTCCTATAATTCACCCCTCCACTTT. Filled out from reference TRBV5-1 and TRBJ1-6, the complete variable domain reads KAGVTQTPRYLIKTRGQQVTLSCSPISGHRSVSWYQQTPGQGLQFLFEYFSETQRNKGNFPGRFSGRQFSNSRSEMNVSTLELGDSALYLCASSLTLSSYNSPLHFGNGTRLTVT.

The chain is built from TRBV28 and TRBJ2-1; 9 positions agree with TRBD2. The CDR3 loop spans 17 amino acids. Trimming cost V 9 bases and J 0 bases; bases outside gene matches: 12. Germline lookup yields CDR1 MDHEN and CDR2 SYDVKM. The CDR3 loop is CASFTSGFESSYNEQFF. CDR3 coding DNA: TGTGCCAGTTTTACTAGCGGGTTTGAGAGCTCCTACAATGAGCAGTTCTTC.

The chain couples TRBV7-2 to TRBJ2-7, with D perhaps being TRBD1 or TRBD2 (6 bases each). This CDR3 is 16 amino acids long. Germline V CDR1 and CDR2: SGHTA, FQGNSA. V was shortened by 5 bases and J by 5 bases, with 22 bases between the two germline ends. DNA of the CDR3: TGTGCCAGCAGCCTCGTGGGGGGCGCAAACGGAAACGAGCAGTACTTC. Translated: CASSLVGGANGNEQYF.

J is TRBJ1-1 and V is TRBV6-2 or TRBV6-3; D is uncertain. CDR1 is MNHEY and CDR2 is SVGEGT in the germline V gene. CDR3 length: 16 residues. V was clipped by 0 bases and J by 0 bases, with 11 bases between them. The CDR3 nucleotides are TGTGCCAGCAGTTACTCTCCCGCCGACCTGAACACTGAAGCTTTCTTT. Translation gives CASSYSPADLNTEAFF.

The genes are TRBV6-5 and TRBJ1-2; 9 bases align to TRBD1. CDR1 and CDR2 from the germline V gene are MNHEY and SVGAGI. The CDR3 extends over 13 amino acids. Trimming took 5 bases from V and 5 from J; bases not matched to a gene: 3. The CDR3 DNA follows: TGTGCCAGCAGTCCCGGGACAGGGTATGGCTACACCTTC. This sequence encodes CASSPGTGYGYTF.

The sample holds one count of this clone. The chain recombines TRBV5-1 with TRBJ2-1; TRBD2 matches 11 bases. V trimming: 0 bases; J trimming: 7 bases; junction bases outside the gene matches: 9. The CDR3 is made up of 17 amino acids. The germline gives CDR1 SGHRS, CDR2 YFSETQ. CDR3 amino acids: CASSLELAGGPGNEQFF. The CDR3 bases are TGCGCCAGCAGCTTGGAGCTAGCGGGGGGACCGGGTAATGAGCAGTTCTTC.

The V gene is TRBV6-6, the J gene TRBJ2-3, with 9 bases identical to TRBD2. CDR1 and CDR2 from the germline V gene are MNHNY and SVGAGI (reference sequence). J was trimmed by 3 bases and V by 7 bases; bases with no gene match: 11. The CDR3 has 16 residues. The chain's CDR3 is CASTKTAGGQTDTQYF. The CDR3 region has the DNA TGTGCCAGCACTAAGACGGCGGGAGGGCAAACAGATACGCAGTATTTT.

The chain employs TRBV11-3 and TRBJ1-6; D is perhaps TRBD1 (5 bases). Germline V gene data show CDR1 as SGHNT and CDR2 as YENEEA. The CDR3 sequence is 17 residues long. The ends were cut back, 1 base at V and 6 bases at J, with 16 bases in the middle. The CDR3, as DNA: TGTGCCAGCAGCTTAGGGCCCACGGGACGGTCTAATTCACCCCTCCACTTT. Translation gives CASSLGPTGRSNSPLHF.

The rearrangement uses TRBV28 and TRBJ2-7, with TRBD2 matching over 13 bases. Germline-derived CDR1 and CDR2 are MDHEN and SYDVKM. The CDR3 length is 16 residues. The trim removed 5 bases at V and 4 bases at J, leaving 8 bases unmatched. Here the CDR3 DNA reads TGTGCCAGCAGTGGTCCCGGGACTAGCGGGGTATACGAGCAGTACTTC. This sequence encodes CASSGPGTSGVYEQYF.

The chain joins TRBV3-1 (or the pseudogene TRBV3-2) to TRBJ2-7; TRBD1 matches at 7 bases. CDR3 length equals 15 residues. The J segment lost 5 bases and the V segment lost 2 bases, leaving 9 bases of the junction unmatched. CDR1 is LGHDT, CDR2 YNNKEL, per germline (reference sequence). The CDR3 nucleotides are TGTGCCAGCAGCCAAAAATTTACAGGGGACGACGAGCAGTACTTC. The encoded protein is CASSQKFTGDDEQYF.

The chain is built from TRBV5-6 and TRBJ1-5; 11 nucleotides align to TRBD1. The CDR3 is 15 amino acids. Germline trimming cut 6 bases from V and 7 bases from J; bases unmatched to any gene: 9. Germline V lookup: CDR1 SGHDT, CDR2 YYEEEE. In nucleotides, the CDR3 is TGTGCCAGCACCTCAGGACAGGGGGCAGGCCAGCCCCAGCATTTT. This gives the protein CASTSGQGAGQPQHF.

This clone was observed a few times. This chain connects TRBV2 to TRBJ1-5; D gene ambiguous. The CDR3 consists of 15 residues. The V end was cut by 2 bases, the J end by 2 bases, with 10 bases between. Per the germline V gene, CDR1 is SNHLY and CDR2 is FYNNEI. This chain's CDR3 is CASSERQLGNQPQHF. For the CDR3, the DNA is TGTGCCAGCAGTGAAAGACAATTGGGCAATCAGCCCCAGCATTTT.

The chain joins TRBV27 to TRBJ1-1; D gene unclear. V shed 4 bases and J shed 1 base, with 7 bases lying between them. Per the germline V gene, CDR1 is MNHEY and CDR2 is SMNVEV (reference sequence). This CDR3 contains 13 residues. CDR3 loop: CASSSGPNTEAFF. The CDR3 DNA reads as TGTGCCAGCAGTTCCGGACCGAACACTGAAGCTTTCTTT.

The chain employs TRBV4-1 and TRBJ1-2, with TRBD1 matching over 9 bases. The length of the CDR3 is 19 residues. V was clipped by 0 bases and J by 3 bases; unmatched bases: 14. The germline CDR1 and CDR2 sequences are MGHRA and YSYEKL. This CDR3 is CASSQDRLGQGGRDYGYTF. The CDR3 DNA is TGCGCCAGCAGCCAAGATCGATTGGGACAGGGAGGTCGTGACTATGGCTACACCTTC.

The CDR3, as DNA: TGTGCCTTAGAACAGGAACACGGGGAGCTGTTTTTT. It specifies CALEQEHGELFF. V gene TRBV7-9 combines with J gene TRBJ2-2; tentatively, D is TRBD1 (5 bases). The CDR3 is 12 amino acids. Germline loops: CDR1 SEHNR, CDR2 FQNEAQ (reference sequence). Trimming shortened V by 11 bases and J by 7 bases, and 14 bases separated the two germline ends.

The rearrangement joins TRBV6-1 to TRBJ2-1; possibly TRBD1 or TRBD2 for D (5 bases each). The V end lost 0 bases, the J end lost 5 bases, and 17 bases lay between the germline ends. CDR1 is MNHNS and CDR2 is SASEGT in the germline V gene. This CDR3 has 17 amino acids. The CDR3 here is CASSEAPRERLNNEQFF. The DNA for the CDR3 is TGTGCCAGCAGTGAAGCCCCCAGGGAGCGGCTTAACAATGAGCAGTTCTTC.

CDR3 amino acids: CASTDKGVGTDTQYF. The DNA for the CDR3 is TGTGCCAGTACCGATAAGGGTGTGGGTACAGATACGCAGTATTTT. V usage is TRBV19 and J usage is TRBJ2-3; no clear D gene. The V end was cut by 7 bases, the J end by 3 bases, with 17 bases between. CDR3 length: 15 amino acids. Germline V lookup: CDR1 LNHDA, CDR2 SQIVND (reference sequence).

The chain combines TRBV20-1 with TRBJ1-6, with 7 bases matching TRBD1. The germline V gene has CDR1 DFQATT and CDR2 SNEGSKA (reference sequence). J was trimmed by 7 bases and V by 3 bases; bases with no gene match: 9. The CDR3 has 15 amino acids. The CDR3 DNA is TGCAGTGCTAGTTTTTCAGGGGGTGGCAATTCACCCCTCCACTTT. It codes for CSASFSGGGNSPLHF.

This chain links TRBV7-2 with TRBJ2-2; the match to TRBD2 covers 8 bases. V lost 4 bases and J lost 1; bases outside the gene matches: 5. CDR1 and CDR2 (germline): SGHTA, FQGNSA. The CDR3 is made up of 16 amino acids. The CDR3 DNA is TGTGCCAGCAGCTACGGGGGGGCCGGGAACACCGGGGAGCTGTTTTTT. This translates into CASSYGGAGNTGELFF.

The V call is TRBV18, the J call TRBJ1-1; D unresolved. V was clipped by 3 bases and J by 1 base, with 9 bases between them. The CDR3 loop spans 14 amino acids. Germline-derived CDR1 and CDR2 are KGHSH and LQKENI. CDR3 in amino acids: CASSPPLGNTEAFF. CDR3 nucleotides: TGTGCCAGCTCACCCCCGTTGGGGAACACTGAAGCTTTCTTT.

The chain employs TRBV28 and TRBJ1-2; 7 nucleotides line up with TRBD1. CDR3 length: 16 residues. Germline lookup yields CDR1 MDHEN and CDR2 SYDVKM. Trimming at V came to 5 bases and at J to 4 bases, leaving 13 bases not matched to a gene. The CDR3 DNA sequence: TGTGCCAGCAGTCACTCCGGGACAGAGGGCCTCTATGGCTACACCTTC. Encoded protein: CASSHSGTEGLYGYTF.

The J gene is TRBJ2-1, the V gene TRBV19, with 9 nucleotides matching TRBD2. This CDR3 is built from 14 residues. Germline V gene lookup returns CDR1 LNHDA and CDR2 SQIVND (reference sequence). V shed 5 bases and J 5 bases; nucleotides not matched to a gene: 4. The CDR3 DNA reads as TGTGCCAGTAGTGCACTAGCGGGCCACAATGAGCAGTTCTTC. Amino acids: CASSALAGHNEQFF. The variable domain in full, completed from reference TRBV19 and TRBJ2-1, reads DGGITQSPKYLFRKEGQNVTLSCEQNLNHDAMYWYRQDPGQGLRLIYYSQIVNDFQKGDIAEGYSVSREKKESFPLTVTSAQKNPTAFYLCASSALAGHNEQFFGPGTRLTVL.

V is TRBV24-1 and J is TRBJ1-1; 10 positions agree with TRBD1. CDR3 length equals 19 residues. V lost 0 bases to trimming and J lost 4 bases; unmatched junction nucleotides: 13. Germline V gene sequence: CDR1 KGHDR, CDR2 SFDVKD. CDR3 protein: CATSDLPRGTGERSTEAFF. The CDR3 DNA sequence: TGTGCCACCAGTGATTTGCCCCGGGGGACAGGGGAGAGGAGCACTGAAGCTTTCTTT.

The chain joins TRBV18 to TRBJ1-5, with D perhaps TRBD1 (6 bases). V was shortened by 3 bases and J by 6 bases, with 15 bases between the two germline ends. Germline CDR1 is KGHSH and CDR2 is LQKENI. The CDR3 sequence is 15 residues long. In DNA, the CDR3 is TGTGCCAGCTCACCTGGACAGCTCGGAGCTCAGCCCCAGCATTTT. It specifies CASSPGQLGAQPQHF.